A selection of T cell receptor beta chains follows, all from one sample in a study of T cell clones after liver transplantation. The repertoire was sequenced with immunoSEQ multiplex PCR; TCRdb's copy has only in-frame clones and lacks some. The sample has fewer than 85,000 clones, 75% to 90% seen once; the top ten hold about 0.79%. This specimen consisted of CD4+ T cells from blood, obtained 12 months after liver transplant. The receptors originated from a human patient who received a liver transplant. Among the T cells, some may be from the graft donor. Each CDR3 is given with its conserved first and last residue. The D gene is left open where the match is weak. Where a row states a size, it is once, few, many or the class of an expanded clone; other rows omit it.

>TRBJ1-5|TRBV6-5|NA|NA
CASSLQGGNQPQHF
TGTGCCAGCAGTCTACAAGGAGGCAATCAGCCCCAGCATTTT
>TRBJ2-2|TRBV18|NA|NA
CASSPSGTLNTGELFF
TGTGCCAGCTCACCTTCCGGGACACTTAACACCGGGGAGCTGTTTTTT
>TRBJ2-1|TRBV18|NA|NA
CASSPWQNNEQFF
TGTGCCAGCTCACCATGGCAGAACAATGAGCAGTTCTTC
>TRBJ1-3|TRBV27|NA|NA
CASSSLREVGNTIYF
TGTGCCAGCAGTTCCCTCAGGGAAGTTGGAAACACCATATATTTT
>TRBJ2-7|TRBV7-9|once|TRBD2
CASSLGGMNEQYF
TGTGCCAGCAGCTTGGGGGGGATGAACGAGCAGTACTTC
>TRBJ2-4|TRBV29-1|few|NA
CSVAEVGAKNIQYF
TGCAGCGTGGCCGAGGTGGGGGCCAAAAACATTCAGTACTTC
>TRBJ1-2|TRBV25-1|once|NA
CASSESSYGYTF
TGTGCCAGCAGTGAATCGTCCTATGGCTACACCTTC
>TRBJ2-7|TRBV4-2|NA|TRBD1
CASSQGQGLFYEQYF
TGTGCCAGCAGCCAAGGACAGGGCCTTTTCTACGAGCAGTACTTC
>TRBJ2-3|TRBV2|NA|NA
CASTLALSTDTQYF
TGTGCCAGCACTTTGGCCCTTAGCACAGATACGCAGTATTTT
>TRBJ2-3|TRBV9|NA|NA
CASSVGVRAGADTQYF
TGTGCCAGCAGCGTAGGAGTGAGGGCAGGGGCAGATACGCAGTATTTT
>TRBJ1-2|TRBV18|NA|TRBD1
CASSDRVPNKGGYTF
TGTGCCAGCTCAGACAGGGTCCCCAACAAAGGGGGCTACACCTTC
>TRBJ1-3|TRBV27|NA|NA
CASSRGSSGNTIYF
TGTGCCAGCAGTCGGGGGTCAAGTGGAAACACCATATATTTT
>TRBJ1-5|TRBV4-1|NA|NA
CASSQSYRVNQPQHF
TGCGCCAGCAGCCAATCCTACAGGGTCAATCAGCCCCAGCATTTT
>TRBJ2-7|TRBV7-8|NA|NA
CASSSRRWVGNEQYF
TGTGCCAGCAGCTCGCGAAGGTGGGTGGGGAACGAGCAGTACTTC
>TRBJ2-7|TRBV29-1|NA|TRBD2
CSAGGGSYEQYF
TGCAGCGCGGGGGGGGGATCTTACGAGCAGTACTTC
>TRBJ1-1|TRBV28|NA|TRBD1
CASSAYNGQGGTEAFF
TGTGCCAGCAGTGCCTATAATGGACAGGGGGGCACTGAAGCTTTCTTT
>TRBJ1-1|TRBV6-5|NA|NA
CASSYSRDQNTEAFF
TGTGCCAGCAGTTACTCGAGGGACCAGAACACTGAAGCTTTCTTT
>TRBJ2-2|TRBV7-7|once|NA
CASSYHLNTGELFF
TGTGCCAGCAGCTACCATCTTAACACCGGGGAGCTGTTTTTT
>TRBJ2-7|TRBV23-1|NA|NA
CASSNGTPYPLRYEQYF
TGCGCCAGCAGTAACGGGACACCCTACCCCCTAAGATACGAGCAGTACTTC
>TRBJ2-5|TRBV7-9|NA|TRBD2
CASSSSGTRNQETQYF
TGTGCCAGCAGCTCCTCAGGGACTAGAAACCAAGAGACCCAGTACTTC
>TRBJ2-2|TRBV7-9|once|TRBD2
CASSYGSGRAGTGELFF
TGTGCCAGCAGCTATGGTAGCGGGAGGGCCGGCACCGGGGAGCTGTTTTTT
>TRBJ1-5|TRBV7-5|NA|NA
CARSPDRGHQPQHF
TGTGCCAGAAGCCCGGACAGGGGGCATCAACCCCAGCATTTT
>TRBJ2-2|TRBV28|NA|NA
CASSITGQMNTGELFF
TGTGCCAGCAGTATAACGGGCCAGATGAACACCGGGGAGCTGTTTTTT
>TRBJ1-1|TRBV6-6|NA|NA
CASMGSGAEAFF
TGTGCCAGCATGGGGAGTGGGGCTGAAGCTTTCTTT
>TRBJ2-5|TRBV7-8|NA|NA
CASDPVRSYAGGETQYF
TGTGCCAGCGACCCGGTGCGCTCTTACGCCGGGGGAGAGACCCAGTACTTC
>TRBJ1-3|TRBV28|NA|NA
CASSQGPSGNTIYF
TGTGCCAGCAGTCAGGGGCCCTCTGGAAACACCATATATTTT
>TRBJ2-7|TRBV19|NA|TRBD1
CASSGPPGTGSEQYF
TGTGCCAGTAGTGGCCCCCCCGGGACAGGGAGCGAGCAGTACTTC
>TRBJ1-2|TRBV5-8|NA|TRBD1
CASSWTGTDYGYTF
TGTGCCAGCAGCTGGACCGGGACAGACTATGGCTACACCTTC
>TRBJ2-6|TRBV5-1|once|NA
CASTLTSGANVLTF
TGCGCCAGCACCTTGACCTCTGGGGCCAACGTCCTGACTTTC
>TRBJ1-4|TRBV6-5|NA|NA
CASSRDTGPNEKLFF
TGTGCCAGCAGCAGAGACACCGGACCTAATGAAAAACTGTTTTTT
>TRBJ1-1|TRBV9|NA|NA
CASSVVGGPGTEAFF
TGTGCCAGCAGCGTAGTTGGGGGGCCGGGCACTGAAGCTTTCTTT
>TRBJ2-2|TRBV7-9|NA|NA
CASSLSLNTGELFF
TGTGCCAGCAGCTTAAGTCTGAACACCGGGGAGCTGTTTTTT
>TRBJ1-4|TRBV28|NA|TRBD1
CASSSLGTGDWEKLFF
TGTGCCAGCAGTTCTCTCGGGACAGGGGATTGGGAAAAACTGTTTTTT
>TRBJ1-1|TRBV9|NA|NA
CASGRDTEAFF
TGTGCCAGCGGACGAGACACTGAAGCTTTCTTT
>TRBJ2-7|TRBV11-1|NA|TRBD2
CASSLGTSGEYEQYF
TGTGCCAGCAGCTTAGGGACTAGCGGAGAATACGAGCAGTACTTC
>TRBJ1-1|TRBV5-1|NA|NA
CASSFAVGGEAFF
TGCGCCAGCAGCTTTGCGGTTGGGGGTGAAGCTTTCTTT
>TRBJ2-3|TRBV15|few|TRBD2
CATSRDLAGGSDTQYF
TGTGCCACCAGCAGAGATCTAGCGGGTGGGTCAGATACGCAGTATTTT
>TRBJ1-2|TRBV6-5|NA|NA
CASSYEGGYGYTF
TGTGCCAGCAGTTACGAGGGGGGATATGGCTACACCTTC
>TRBJ2-1|TRBV5-4|NA|NA
CASSLGLNYNEQFF
TGTGCCAGCAGCTTGGGCCTAAACTACAATGAGCAGTTCTTC
>TRBJ2-6|TRBV19|NA|NA
CASSPGATPSGANVLTF
TGTGCCAGTAGTCCCGGAGCAACTCCCTCTGGGGCCAACGTCCTGACTTTC
>TRBJ2-7|TRBV27|NA|TRBD2
CASRARGGRVYEQYF
TGTGCCAGCCGGGCGAGGGGCGGGAGGGTCTACGAGCAGTACTTC
>TRBJ1-3|TRBV6-6|NA|NA
CASREGVGSGNTIYF
TGTGCCAGCAGGGAGGGGGTTGGCTCTGGAAACACCATATATTTT
>TRBJ1-2|TRBV4-1|NA|NA
CASSLTSTSFNYGYTF
TGCGCCAGCAGCCTAACATCCACTTCATTTAACTATGGCTACACCTTC
>TRBJ1-3|TRBV7-2|NA|NA
CASSLEGGNTIYF
TGTGCCAGCAGCTTAGAGGGGGGAAACACCATATATTTT
>TRBJ2-5|TRBV7-2|NA|NA
CASSLALNSHPVYF
TGTGCCAGCAGCTTAGCCTTGAATAGCCACCCCGTGTACTTC
>TRBJ2-5|TRBV28|NA|NA
CASSPGPRSQYF
TGTGCCAGCAGTCCGGGCCCCCGTTCACAGTACTTC
>TRBJ1-3|TRBV29-1|NA|NA
CSVETGSGNTIYF
TGCAGCGTTGAAACAGGGTCTGGAAACACCATATATTTT
>TRBJ1-2|TRBV30|few|NA
CAWSVRMEVYGYTF
TGTGCCTGGAGTGTACGAATGGAAGTCTATGGCTACACCTTC
>TRBJ1-2|TRBV5-1|NA|NA
CASSLTVQGSGYTF
TGCGCCAGCAGCCTGACCGTCCAGGGAAGCGGCTACACCTTC
>TRBJ1-1|TRBV7-8|once|NA
CASSRGSWNTEAFF
TGTGCCAGCAGCCGGGGCAGTTGGAACACTGAAGCTTTCTTT
>TRBJ2-5|TRBV28|NA|TRBD2
CASSFLLAGGETQYF
TGTGCCAGCAGTTTCCTCCTAGCGGGAGGGGAGACCCAGTACTTC
>TRBJ1-1|TRBV6-1|NA|NA
CASRGTGSEAFF
TGTGCCAGCAGGGGGACCGGATCTGAAGCTTTCTTT